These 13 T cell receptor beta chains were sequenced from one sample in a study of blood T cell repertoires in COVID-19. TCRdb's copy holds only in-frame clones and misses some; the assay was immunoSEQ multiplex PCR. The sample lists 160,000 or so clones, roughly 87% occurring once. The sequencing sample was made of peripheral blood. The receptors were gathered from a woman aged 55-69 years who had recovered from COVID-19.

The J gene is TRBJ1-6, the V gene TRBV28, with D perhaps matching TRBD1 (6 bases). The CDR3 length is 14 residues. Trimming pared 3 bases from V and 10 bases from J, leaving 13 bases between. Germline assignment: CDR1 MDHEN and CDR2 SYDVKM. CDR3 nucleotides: TGTGCCAGCAGTTTCCGGACAGCCGCATCACCCCTCCACTTT. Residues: CASSFRTAASPLHF.

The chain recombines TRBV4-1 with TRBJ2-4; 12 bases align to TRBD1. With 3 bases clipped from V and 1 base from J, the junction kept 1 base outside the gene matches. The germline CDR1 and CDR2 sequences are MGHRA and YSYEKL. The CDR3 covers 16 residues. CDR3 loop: CASSQGQGAAKNIQYF. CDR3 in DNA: TGCGCCAGCAGCCAGGGACAGGGGGCTGCCAAAAACATTCAGTACTTC.

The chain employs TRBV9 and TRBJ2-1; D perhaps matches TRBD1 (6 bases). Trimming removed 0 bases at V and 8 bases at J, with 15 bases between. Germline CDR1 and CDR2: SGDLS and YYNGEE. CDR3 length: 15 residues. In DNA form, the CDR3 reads TGTGCCAGCAGCGTAGAGGGTCAGGGGTTCGATGAGCAGTTCTTC. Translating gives CASSVEGQGFDEQFF.

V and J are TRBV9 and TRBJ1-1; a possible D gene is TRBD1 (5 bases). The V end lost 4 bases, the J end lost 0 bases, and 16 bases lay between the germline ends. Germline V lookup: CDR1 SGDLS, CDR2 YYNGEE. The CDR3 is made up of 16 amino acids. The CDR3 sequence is CASSTQTGGMNTEAFF. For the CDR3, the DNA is TGTGCCAGCAGCACCCAAACCGGGGGGATGAACACTGAAGCTTTCTTT.

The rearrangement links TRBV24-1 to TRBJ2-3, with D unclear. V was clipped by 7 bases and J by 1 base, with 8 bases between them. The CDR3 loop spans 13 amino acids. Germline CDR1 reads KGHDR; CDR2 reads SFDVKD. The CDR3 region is CATSLGGTDTQYF. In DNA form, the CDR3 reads TGTGCCACCAGCCTCGGTGGCACAGATACGCAGTATTTT.

The CDR3 coding sequence is TGTGCCAGCAGCTTAGGGGATAGCGGGGGGGTAGATACGCAGTATTTT. Translating it yields CASSLGDSGGVDTQYF. The chain joins TRBV7-6 to TRBJ2-3; 11 bases match TRBD2. V lost 1 base to trimming and J lost 5 bases; unmatched junction nucleotides: 5. This CDR3 is 16 amino acids long. Germline CDR1 reads SGHVS; CDR2 reads FNYEAQ. Full variable domain (missing parts from reference TRBV7-6 and TRBJ2-3): GAGVSQSPRYKVTKRGQDVALRCDPISGHVSLYWYRQALGQGPEFLTYFNYEAQQDKSGLPNDRFSAERPEGSISTLTIQRTEQRDSAMYRCASSLGDSGGVDTQYFGPGTRLTVL.

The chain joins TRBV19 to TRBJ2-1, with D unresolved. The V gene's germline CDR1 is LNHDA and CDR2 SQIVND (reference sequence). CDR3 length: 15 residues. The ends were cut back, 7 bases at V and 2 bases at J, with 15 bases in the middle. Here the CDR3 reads CASKISGGAYNEQFF. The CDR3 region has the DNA TGTGCCAGTAAAATATCTGGTGGAGCCTACAATGAGCAGTTCTTC.

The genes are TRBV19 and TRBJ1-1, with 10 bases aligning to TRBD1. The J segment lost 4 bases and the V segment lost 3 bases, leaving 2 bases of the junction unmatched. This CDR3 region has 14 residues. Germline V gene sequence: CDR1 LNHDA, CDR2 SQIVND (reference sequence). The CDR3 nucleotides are TGTGCCAGTAGTATGGGGACAGGGGTCACTGAAGCTTTCTTT. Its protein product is CASSMGTGVTEAFF.

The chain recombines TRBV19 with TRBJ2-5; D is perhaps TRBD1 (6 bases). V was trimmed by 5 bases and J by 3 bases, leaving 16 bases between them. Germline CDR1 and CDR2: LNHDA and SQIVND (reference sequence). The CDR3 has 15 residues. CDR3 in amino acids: CASSRTARGEETQYF. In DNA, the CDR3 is TGTGCCAGTAGTCGGACAGCCCGAGGAGAAGAGACCCAGTACTTC.

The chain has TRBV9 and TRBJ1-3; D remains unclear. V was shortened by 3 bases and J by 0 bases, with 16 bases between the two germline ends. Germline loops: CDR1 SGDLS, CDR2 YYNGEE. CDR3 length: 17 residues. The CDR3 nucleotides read TGTGCCAGCAGCGGGGCGGGAGGGCGCCACTCTGGAAACACCATATATTTT. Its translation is CASSGAGGRHSGNTIYF.

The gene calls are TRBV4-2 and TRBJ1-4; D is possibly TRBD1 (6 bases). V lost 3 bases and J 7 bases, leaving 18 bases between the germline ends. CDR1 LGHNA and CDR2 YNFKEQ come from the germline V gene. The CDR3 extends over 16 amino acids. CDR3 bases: TGTGCCAGCAGCCAGAACCCGGATCGACAGGTTGAAAAACTGTTTTTT. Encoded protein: CASSQNPDRQVEKLFF.

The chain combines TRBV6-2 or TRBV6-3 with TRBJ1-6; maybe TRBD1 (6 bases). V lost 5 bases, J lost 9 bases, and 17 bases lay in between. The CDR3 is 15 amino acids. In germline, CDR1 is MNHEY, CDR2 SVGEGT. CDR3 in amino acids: CASSAYRALGSPLHF. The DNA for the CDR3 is TGTGCCAGCAGTGCCTACAGGGCCCTGGGTTCACCCCTCCACTTT.

In DNA form, the CDR3 reads TGCGCCAGCACCCCCATGGAGGGCCCAGATACGCAGTATTTT. Its protein is CASTPMEGPDTQYF. This chain uses TRBV5-1 with TRBJ2-3; D possibly corresponds to TRBD2 (6 bases). CDR1 and CDR2 from the germline V gene are SGHRS and YFSETQ. CDR3 size: 14 residues. Trimming took 6 bases from V and 4 from J, leaving 15 bases between them.